This T cell receptor beta chain was identified during a study of control samples from healthy donors and cancer patients. Sequencing used immunoSEQ multiplex PCR; TCRdb keeps in-frame clones, though not all of them. This sample yields some 140,000 clones, of which 94% are seen a single time; approximately 6% belongs to the top ten. V lost 2 bases to trimming and J lost 9 bases, with 11 bases between them. The CDR3 covers 13 residues. CDR1 is MNHEY and CDR2 is SVGAGI in the germline V gene. The V gene is TRBV6-5, the J gene TRBJ1-5; D call uncertain. Sequencing used blood. This TCR derives from a man aged 40-49 years in good health. Here the CDR3 DNA reads TGTGCCAGCAGTTACGACCGGGCGGGGCCCCAGCATTTT. Translation gives CASSYDRAGPQHF.